A single T cell receptor (beta chain) is shown here with its context. Enrolment of Seattle patients took place during active infection, and they were followed longitudinally. Original analysis: Reference gene primer amplification in the assay estimated nucleated cell counts. This table comes from immunoSEQ multiplex PCR, and its TCRdb copy is limited to in-frame clones, with some not included. V, J and clone size are those of that table, while D and trimming were read from the DNA. This sample carries around 300,000 clones, 75% to 90% of them seen once, and the ten largest clones take roughly 5.9%. The data are from a study of blood T cell repertoires in COVID-19. Overall study context: Samples of COVID-19 (acute and convalescent) were obtained from the United States, Italy and Spain. The cDNA or gDNA used as material had been derived from T cells, B-cell-depleted T cells, or PBMCs.

This TCR was recovered from a woman aged 50 to 60 with COVID-19, enrolled during active disease. Input material: peripheral blood.

The CDR3 DNA is TGTGCCAGCAGCTTAGAGGCGGGAGGGCCCGGTATCTACGAGCAGTACTTC. Residues: CASSLEAGGPGIYEQYF. V gene TRBV7-6 combines with J gene TRBJ2-7, with TRBD2 matching 9 bases. CDR3 length equals 17 residues. Germline lookup yields CDR1 SGHVS and CDR2 FNYEAQ. V lost 1 base to trimming and J lost 3 bases; unmatched junction nucleotides: 10.